This TCR beta chain was retrieved from a study of T cell responses to AZD1222 COVID-19 vaccine. Study as a whole: Second-dose groups at about 4 or about 12 weeks were pooled.

Germline values: CDR1 MNHEY, CDR2 SVGAGI. The CDR3 covers 15 residues. The junction had 11 bases not matched to a gene; V was cut back by 5 bases and J by 6 bases. In regard to this clone: Its antigen remains unidentified.

General study results and limits: Seropositive at baseline were only 5 to 7 AZD1222 recipients.

Only in-frame clones appear in the TCRdb table, and some are missing; sequencing was by immunoSEQ multiplex PCR. Of over 100,000 clones in the sample, about 86% were seen once. The receptor comes from an adult in good health. The source material was peripheral blood, sampled on day 0 of AZD1222 vaccination. The genes are TRBV6-5 and TRBJ2-7, with 9 bases fitting TRBD1. The CDR3 DNA is TGTGCCAGCAGTAAGCCTCCGGGACAGGGCTTCGAGCAGTACTTC. Protein sequence: CASSKPPGQGFEQYF.